This TCR beta chain was retrieved from a study of cytomegalovirus exposure and HLA in healthy donors. CDR3 length equals 16 residues. V was clipped by 4 bases and J by 8 bases; unmatched bases: 11. The germline V gene encodes CDR1 MDHEN and CDR2 SYDVKM. PCR involved 60 Vbeta and 13 Jbeta primers. Generated by immunoSEQ multiplex PCR, the TCRdb table keeps only in-frame clones and is missing some. The sample lists about 65,000 clones, 60% to 80% occurring once. The source is a girl aged 10 to 17 in good health and CMV-seropositive. The chain recombines TRBV28 with TRBJ2-3; 11 bases are a match to TRBD1. Sequencing input: PBMCs. The CDR3 sequence is CASSSPGQGESGTQYF. The CDR3 DNA reads TGTGCCAGCAGTTCCCCGGGACAGGGGGAGTCTGGTACGCAGTATTTT. The full variable domain, in which reference TRBV28 and TRBJ2-3 provide the parts outside the CDR3, is DVKVTQSSRYLVKRTGEKVFLECVQDMDHENMFWYRQDPGLGLRLIYFSYDVKMKEKGDIPEGYSVSREKKERFSLILESASTNQTSMYLCASSSPGQGESGTQYFGPGTRLTVL.